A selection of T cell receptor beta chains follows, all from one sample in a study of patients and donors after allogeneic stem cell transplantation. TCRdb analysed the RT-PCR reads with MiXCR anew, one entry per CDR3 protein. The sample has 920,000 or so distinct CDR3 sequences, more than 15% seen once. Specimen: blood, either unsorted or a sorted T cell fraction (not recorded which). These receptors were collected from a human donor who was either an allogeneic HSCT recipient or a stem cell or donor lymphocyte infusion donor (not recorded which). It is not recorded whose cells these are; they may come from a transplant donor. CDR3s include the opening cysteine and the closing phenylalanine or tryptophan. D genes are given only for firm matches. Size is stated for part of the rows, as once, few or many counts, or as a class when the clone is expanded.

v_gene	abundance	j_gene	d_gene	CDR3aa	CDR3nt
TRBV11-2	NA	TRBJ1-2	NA	CASSQDGFRRGYTF	TGTGCCAGCAGCCAGGACGGGTTTCGACGCGGCTACACCTTC
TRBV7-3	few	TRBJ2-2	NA	CASSLGAGWYYTGELFF	TGTGCCAGCAGCTTAGGAGCTGGTTGGTACTACACCGGGGAGCTGTTTTTT
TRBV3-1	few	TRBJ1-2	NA	CASSQAYGYTF	TGTGCCAGCAGCCAAGCCTATGGCTACACCTTC
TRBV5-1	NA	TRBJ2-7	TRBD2	CASSPSSGGTSYEQYF	TGCGCCAGCAGCCCTTCCAGCGGGGGGACTTCCTACGAGCAGTACTTC
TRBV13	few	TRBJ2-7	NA	CASSSRAAIYEQYF	TGTGCCAGCAGCTCCCGAGCTGCAATCTACGAGCAGTACTTC
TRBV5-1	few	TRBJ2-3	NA	CASSWSGGYKADTQYF	TGCGCCAGCAGCTGGAGTGGAGGGTATAAGGCAGATACGCAGTATTTT
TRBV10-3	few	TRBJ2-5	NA	CATGSVQETQYF	TGTGCCACCGGTTCCGTCCAAGAGACCCAGTACTTC
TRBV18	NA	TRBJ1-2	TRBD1	CASSPPGQGASGYTF	TGTGCCAGCTCACCACCTGGACAGGGGGCAAGTGGCTACACCTTC
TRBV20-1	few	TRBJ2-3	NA	CSAGGGVTDTQYF	TGCAGTGCTGGGGGCGGAGTCACAGATACGCAGTATTTT
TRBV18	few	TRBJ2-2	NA	CASSPPGQANTGELFF	TGTGCCAGCTCACCTCCGGGACAAGCGAACACCGGGGAGCTGTTTTTT
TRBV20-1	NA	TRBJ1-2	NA	CSTRAGPLSFYGYTF	TGCAGTACCAGGGCAGGGCCTCTGTCTTTCTATGGCTACACCTTC
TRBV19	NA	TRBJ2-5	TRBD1	CASSIEGQAQETQYF	TGTGCCAGTAGCATCGAGGGACAGGCCCAAGAGACCCAGTACTTC
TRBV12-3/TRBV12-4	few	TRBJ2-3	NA	CASTPGRAGTDTQYF	TGTGCCAGCACCCCCGGCAGGGCGGGCACAGATACGCAGTATTTT
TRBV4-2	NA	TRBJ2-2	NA	CASSPSSSNTGELFF	TGTGCCAGCAGCCCTTCGTCGTCGAACACCGGGGAGCTGTTTTTT
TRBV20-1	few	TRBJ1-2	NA	CSARDSIQGTNYGYTF	TGCAGTGCTAGAGATAGTATACAGGGAACTAACTATGGCTACACCTTC
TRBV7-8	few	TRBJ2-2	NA	CASSRGRKRSTGELFF	TGTGCCAGCAGCCGGGGGAGGAAGCGGTCGACCGGGGAGCTGTTTTTT
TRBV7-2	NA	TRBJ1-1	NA	CASSLSPGMSPEAFF	TGTGCCAGCAGCTTATCCCCGGGGATGAGCCCTGAAGCTTTCTTT
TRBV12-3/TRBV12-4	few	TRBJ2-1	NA	CASSLDGGRGYNEQFF	TGTGCCAGCAGTCTAGACGGGGGCAGGGGGTACAATGAGCAGTTCTTC
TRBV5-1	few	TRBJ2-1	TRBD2	CASSFTSGRAGYNEQFF	TGCGCCAGCAGCTTTACTAGCGGGAGGGCCGGGTACAATGAGCAGTTCTTC
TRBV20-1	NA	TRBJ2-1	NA	CSAIQRAAEQFF	TGCAGTGCTATACAAAGGGCAGCGGAGCAGTTCTTC
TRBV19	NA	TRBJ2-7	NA	CASSIKRVQEIYEQYF	TGTGCCAGTAGTATAAAGAGAGTTCAGGAAATCTACGAGCAGTACTTC
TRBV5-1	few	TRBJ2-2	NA	CASSLQLQGGELFF	TGCGCCAGCAGCTTGCAGTTGCAGGGCGGGGAGCTGTTTTTT
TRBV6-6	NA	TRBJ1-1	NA	CASRRDPGTEAFF	TGTGCCAGCAGGCGGGATCCTGGGACTGAAGCTTTCTTT
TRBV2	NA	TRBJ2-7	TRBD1	CASSGTGGGTIRDEQYF	TGTGCCAGCAGCGGGACAGGGGGCGGCACCATCAGAGACGAGCAGTACTTC
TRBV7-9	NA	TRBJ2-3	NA	CASSLRTNLRTDTQYF	TGTGCCAGCAGCTTAAGGACAAACCTCCGCACAGATACGCAGTATTTT
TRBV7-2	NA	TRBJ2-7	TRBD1	CASSLNLGRGSEQYF	TGTGCCAGCAGCTTAAATCTGGGCAGGGGGTCCGAGCAGTACTTC
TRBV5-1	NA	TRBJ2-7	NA	CASSWGIGGYDEQYF	TGCGCCAGCAGCTGGGGAATCGGGGGTTACGACGAGCAGTACTTC
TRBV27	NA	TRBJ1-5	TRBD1	CASRLDREGGQPQHF	TGTGCCAGCAGGCTGGACAGGGAGGGCGGGCAGCCCCAGCATTTT
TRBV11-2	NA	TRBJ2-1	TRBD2	CASSRGTSGQFRNSYNEQFF	TGTGCCAGCAGCCGAGGGACTAGCGGACAGTTTCGTAACTCCTACAATGAGCAGTTCTTC
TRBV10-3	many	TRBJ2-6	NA	CAISDDSNVLTF	TGTGCCATCAGCGACGACTCTAACGTCCTGACTTTC
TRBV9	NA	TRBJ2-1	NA	CASSVERGAYNEQFF	TGTGCCAGCAGCGTAGAGAGGGGGGCCTACAATGAGCAGTTCTTC
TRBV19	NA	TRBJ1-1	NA	CATQYLGGTEAFF	TGTGCCACCCAGTATCTGGGGGGGACTGAAGCTTTCTTT
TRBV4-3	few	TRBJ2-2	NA	CASSQEPGTNTGELFF	TGCGCCAGCAGCCAAGAGCCGGGGACGAACACCGGGGAGCTGTTTTTT
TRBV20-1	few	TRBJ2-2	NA	CSASPGAGTNTGELFF	TGCAGTGCTAGCCCCGGGGCGGGGACGAACACCGGGGAGCTGTTTTTT
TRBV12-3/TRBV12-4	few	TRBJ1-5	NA	CASSLFGREGQPQHF	TGTGCCAGCAGTTTATTTGGCAGGGAGGGTCAGCCCCAGCATTTT